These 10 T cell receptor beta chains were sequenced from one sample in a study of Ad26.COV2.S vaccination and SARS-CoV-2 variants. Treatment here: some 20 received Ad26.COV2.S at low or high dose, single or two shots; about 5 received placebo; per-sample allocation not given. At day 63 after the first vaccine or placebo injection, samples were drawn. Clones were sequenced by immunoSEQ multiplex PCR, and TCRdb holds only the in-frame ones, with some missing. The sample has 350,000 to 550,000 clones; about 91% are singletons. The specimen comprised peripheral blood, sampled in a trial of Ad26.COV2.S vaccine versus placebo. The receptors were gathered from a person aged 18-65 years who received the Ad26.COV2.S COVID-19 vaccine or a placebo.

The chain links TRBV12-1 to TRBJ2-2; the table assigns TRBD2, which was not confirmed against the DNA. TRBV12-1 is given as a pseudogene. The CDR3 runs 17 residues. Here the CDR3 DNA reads TGTGCCAGCAGTCTACTAGCGGGAGGGCCGGGGACCGGGGAGCTGTTTTTT. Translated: CASSLLAGGPGTGELFF.

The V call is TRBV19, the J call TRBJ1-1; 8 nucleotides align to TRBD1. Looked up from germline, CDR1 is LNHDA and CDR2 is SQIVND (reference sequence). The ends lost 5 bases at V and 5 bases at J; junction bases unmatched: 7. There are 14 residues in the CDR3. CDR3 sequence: CASSPWTGMTEAFF. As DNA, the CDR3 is TGTGCCAGTAGTCCGTGGACAGGGATGACTGAAGCTTTCTTT.

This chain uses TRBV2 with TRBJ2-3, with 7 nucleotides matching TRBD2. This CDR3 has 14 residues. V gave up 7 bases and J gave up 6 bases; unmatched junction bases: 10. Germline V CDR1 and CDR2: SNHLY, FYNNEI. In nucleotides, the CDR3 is TGTGCCAGCACCCGCGCAGCGGGGTTGGATACGCAGTATTTT. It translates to CASTRAAGLDTQYF.

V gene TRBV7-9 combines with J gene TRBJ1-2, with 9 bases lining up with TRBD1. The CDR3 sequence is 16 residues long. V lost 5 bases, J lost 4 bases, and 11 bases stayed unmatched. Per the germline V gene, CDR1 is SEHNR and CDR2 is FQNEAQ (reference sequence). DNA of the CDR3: TGTGCCAGCAGCCTTAGGGAGGACAGGGGTACCTATGGCTACACCTTC. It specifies CASSLREDRGTYGYTF. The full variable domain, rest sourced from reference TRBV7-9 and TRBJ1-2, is DTGVSQNPRHKITKRGQNVTFRCDPISEHNRLYWYRQTLGQGPEFLTYFQNEAQLEKSRLLSDRFSAERPKGSFSTLEIQRTEQGDSAMYLCASSLREDRGTYGYTFGSGTRLTVV.

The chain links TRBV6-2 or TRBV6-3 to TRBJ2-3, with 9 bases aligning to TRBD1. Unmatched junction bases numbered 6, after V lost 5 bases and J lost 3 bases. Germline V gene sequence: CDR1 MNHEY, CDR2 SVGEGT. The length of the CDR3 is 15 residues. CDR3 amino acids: CASSRVGQGTDTQYF. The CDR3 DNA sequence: TGTGCCAGCAGTCGAGTAGGACAGGGGACAGATACGCAGTATTTT.

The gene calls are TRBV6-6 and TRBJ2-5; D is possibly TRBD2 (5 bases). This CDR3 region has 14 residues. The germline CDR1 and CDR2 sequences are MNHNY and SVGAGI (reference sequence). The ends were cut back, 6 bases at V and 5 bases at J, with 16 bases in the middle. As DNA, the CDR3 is TGTGCCAGCAGCCGAGGGATTTCATTGGAGACCCAGTACTTC. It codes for CASSRGISLETQYF.

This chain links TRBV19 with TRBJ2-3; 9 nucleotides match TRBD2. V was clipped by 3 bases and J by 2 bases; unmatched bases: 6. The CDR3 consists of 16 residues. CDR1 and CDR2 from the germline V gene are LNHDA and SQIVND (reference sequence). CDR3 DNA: TGTGCCAGTAGTATCGCACTAGCGGGCAACACAGATACGCAGTATTTT. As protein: CASSIALAGNTDTQYF.

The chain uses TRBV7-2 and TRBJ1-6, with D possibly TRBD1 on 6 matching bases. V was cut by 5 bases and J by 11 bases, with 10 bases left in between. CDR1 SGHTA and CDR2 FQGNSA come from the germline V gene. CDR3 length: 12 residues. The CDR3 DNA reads TGTGCCAGCAGCCTGACAGGCGCACCCCTCCACTTT. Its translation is CASSLTGAPLHF. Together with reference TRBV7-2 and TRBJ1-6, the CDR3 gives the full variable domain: GAGVSQSPSNKVTEKGKDVELRCDPISGHTALYWYRQSLGQGLEFLIYFQGNSAPDKSGLPSDRFSAERTGGSVSTLTIQRTQQEDSAVYLCASSLTGAPLHFGNGTRLTVT.

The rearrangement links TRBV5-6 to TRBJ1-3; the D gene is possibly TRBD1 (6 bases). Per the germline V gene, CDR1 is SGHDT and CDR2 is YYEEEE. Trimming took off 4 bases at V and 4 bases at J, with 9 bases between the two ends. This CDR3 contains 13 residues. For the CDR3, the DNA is TGTGCCAGCAGCCCGACAGGCGGAAACACCATATATTTT. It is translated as CASSPTGGNTIYF.

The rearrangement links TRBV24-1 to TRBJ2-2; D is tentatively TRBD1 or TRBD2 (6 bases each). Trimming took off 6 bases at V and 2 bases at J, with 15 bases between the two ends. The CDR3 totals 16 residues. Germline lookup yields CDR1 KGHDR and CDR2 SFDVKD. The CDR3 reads CATSLGGGLNTGELFF. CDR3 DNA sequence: TGTGCCACCAGTCTCGGGGGCGGCTTAAACACCGGGGAGCTGTTTTTT.